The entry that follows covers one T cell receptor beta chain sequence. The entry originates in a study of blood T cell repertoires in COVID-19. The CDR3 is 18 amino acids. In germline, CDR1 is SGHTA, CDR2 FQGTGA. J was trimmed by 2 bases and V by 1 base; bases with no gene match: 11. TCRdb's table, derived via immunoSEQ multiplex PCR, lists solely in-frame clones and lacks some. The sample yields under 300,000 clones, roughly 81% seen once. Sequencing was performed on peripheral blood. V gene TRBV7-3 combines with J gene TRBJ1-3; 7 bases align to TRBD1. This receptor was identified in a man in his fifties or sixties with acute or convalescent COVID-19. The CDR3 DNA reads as TGTGCCAGCAGCTTAAGAGGCCAGGGGGAGATTACTGGAAACACCATATATTTT. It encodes CASSLRGQGEITGNTIYF.